This T cell receptor (beta chain) was found in a study of blood T cells in healthy people across ages. Study-level background: For every two T cells, template switching captured about one barcoded beta molecule.

With regard to this clonotype: At one end the junction does not follow the germline gene, possibly because of a read error.

Total RNA extracted from each sample amounted to at least 6 micrograms. Combining a sample-barcoded 5' primer with a J-beta primer mix, a second PCR ran for roughly 7 to 12 cycles. Template switching added a 12-random-nucleotide identifier to every cDNA molecule. TCRdb re-derived calls from the 5' RACE reads in MiXCR, one entry per CDR3 protein. Among 1,800,000 or so distinct CDR3 sequences listed, 35% to 50% were seen once. The germline V gene has CDR1 MNHNS and CDR2 SASEGT. This CDR3 contains 14 residues. This chain links TRBV6-1 with TRBJ2-1; the D gene is possibly TRBD2 (6 bases). The sequence was obtained from a human donor in good health. Sequencing input: blood. CDR3: CASREALAFDEQFF. CDR3 in DNA: TGTGCCAGCAGGGAAGCGCTAGCGTTCGATGAGCAGTTCTTC.